What follows is one TCR beta chain and its context. What it binds is unknown. This specimen comes from a study of PD-1 blockade in classical Hodgkin lymphoma. The CDR3 loop spans 14 amino acids. V lost 6 bases and J lost 2, with 12 bases in between. Per germline, CDR1 MDHEN and CDR2 SYDVKM. Assay: immunoSEQ multiplex PCR; the TCRdb copy retains only in-frame clones and omits some. The table records about 40,000 clones, 76% of them present only once. In every patient, relapse followed autologous stem cell transplantation, while exposure to brentuximab vedotin differed. The study's findings and limits: Complete responders started with a diversity level that resembled newly diagnosed patients at baseline.

The clonotype originates from a human donor with classical Hodgkin lymphoma. J is TRBJ2-3 and V is TRBV28, with D hard to call. This specimen was peripheral blood mononuclear cells (PBMCs), taken at baseline. The CDR3 protein is CASSFFMPTDTQYF. For the CDR3, the DNA is TGTGCCAGCAGCTTCTTCATGCCCACAGATACGCAGTATTTT.